The T cell receptor beta chain under discussion was sequenced for a study of metastatic and nonmetastatic thyroid tumors. By sample fraction, this clone is medium-sized. Trimming removed 1 base from V and 2 bases from J, with 12 bases in between. The CDR3 covers 15 residues. Prior to thyroid surgery, none of the patients had received any treatment. Original handling: The authors used CDR3 differences across clinicopathological groups to build a distant-metastasis classifier for papillary thyroid cancer. Through MiXCR, TCRdb re-clonotyped the PCR reads. The V and J calls come from TCRdb's annotation, not from the publication. The sample includes over 25,000 clones, about 15% of them seen just once.

The sequence came from a female donor with papillary thyroid cancer or a benign thyroid nodule (not recorded which). Some clones in this sample may be carry-over from other donors' samples. V and J are TRBV12-3 or TRBV12-4 and TRBJ2-7, with D perhaps matching TRBD1 or TRBD2 (6 bases each). The sequencing input was blood. Here the CDR3 DNA reads TGTGCCAGCAGTTTAGTGGGGGGCCCCGCCTACGAGCAGTACTTC. Its protein is CASSLVGGPAYEQYF.